This T cell receptor beta chain was observed in a study of cytomegalovirus exposure and HLA in healthy donors. CDR3 length equals 13 residues. Losses at the gene ends were 7 bases for V and 2 bases for J; bases not matched to a gene: 3. Germline V CDR1 and CDR2: SQVTM, ANQGSEA. The primer mix had 60 Vbeta and 13 Jbeta primers. Sequencing was performed with immunoSEQ multiplex PCR; in TCRdb, only in-frame clones are kept and a portion is missing. The data hold 110,000 or so clones, with just under 70% observed a single time. This rearrangement joins TRBV29-1 to TRBJ2-5, with TRBD1 matching over 11 bases. Material for sequencing was PBMCs. The source is a woman between 65 and 79 years old in good health and CMV-seropositive. The CDR3 reads CSAGDRGQETQYF. CDR3 sequence (DNA): TGCAGCGCCGGGGACAGGGGGCAAGAGACCCAGTACTTC.